This record concerns one TCR beta chain sequence. This record belongs to a study of Ad26.COV2.S vaccination and SARS-CoV-2 variants. Study in general: COV1001, an Ad26.COV2.S trial, supplied this vaccine-arm donor.

As for treatment: roughly 19 received Ad26.COV2.S at low or high dose, single or two shots; 5 received placebo; per-sample allocation not given. Material that was analyzed had been drawn on day 63 after the first vaccine or placebo injection. Adults aged 18-55 years in Boston included the donor. An Ad26 vector expressing Wuhan-strain SARS-CoV-2 spike constituted the vaccine. Sequencing used immunoSEQ multiplex PCR; TCRdb keeps in-frame clones, though not all of them. The sample holds about 400,000 clones, approximately 90% seen once. Deletions cut 0 bases from V and 10 bases from J, with 15 bases between. This CDR3 spans 14 amino acids. CDR1 PRHDT and CDR2 FYEKMQ come from the germline V gene (reference sequence).

This receptor was identified in a person aged 18 to 59 who received the Ad26.COV2.S COVID-19 vaccine or a placebo. The sample here was peripheral blood, taken in a trial of Ad26.COV2.S vaccine versus placebo. This chain connects TRBV13 to TRBJ1-1; D not certain. The chain's CDR3 is CASSLGPRTRPAFF. The DNA for the CDR3 is TGTGCCAGCAGCTTAGGACCACGTACAAGGCCAGCTTTCTTT.